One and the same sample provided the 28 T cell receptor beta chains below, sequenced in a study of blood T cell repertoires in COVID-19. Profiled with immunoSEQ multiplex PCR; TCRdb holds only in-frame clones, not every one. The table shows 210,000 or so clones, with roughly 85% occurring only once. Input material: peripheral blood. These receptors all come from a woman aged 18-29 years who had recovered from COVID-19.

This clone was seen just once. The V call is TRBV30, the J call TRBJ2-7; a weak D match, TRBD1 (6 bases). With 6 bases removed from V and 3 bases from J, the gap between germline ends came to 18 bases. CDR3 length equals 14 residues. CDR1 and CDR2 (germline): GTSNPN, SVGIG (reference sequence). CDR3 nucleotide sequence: TGTGCCTGCTCCAGGGGCAGCCCTGTCTACGAGCAGTACTTC. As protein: CACSRGSPVYEQYF.

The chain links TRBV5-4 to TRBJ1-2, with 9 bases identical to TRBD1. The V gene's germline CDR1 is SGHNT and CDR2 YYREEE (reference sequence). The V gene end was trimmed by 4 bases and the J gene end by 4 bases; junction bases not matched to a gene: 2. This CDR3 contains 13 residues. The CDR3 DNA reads TGTGCCAGCAGCCCGGGACAGGGCTATGGCTACACCTTC. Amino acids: CASSPGQGYGYTF.

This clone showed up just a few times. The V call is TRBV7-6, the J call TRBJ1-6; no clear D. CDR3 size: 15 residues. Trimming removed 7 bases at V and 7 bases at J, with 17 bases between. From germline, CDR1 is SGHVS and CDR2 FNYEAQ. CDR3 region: CASTSGISLNSPLHF. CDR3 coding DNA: TGTGCCAGCACCTCCGGGATATCGCTAAATTCACCCCTCCACTTT.

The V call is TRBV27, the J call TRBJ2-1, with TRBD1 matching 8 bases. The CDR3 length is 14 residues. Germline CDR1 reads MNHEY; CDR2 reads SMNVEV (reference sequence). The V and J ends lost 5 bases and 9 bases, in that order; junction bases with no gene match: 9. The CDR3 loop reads CASSAGQGGFEQFF. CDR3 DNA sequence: TGTGCCAGCAGTGCTGGACAGGGCGGTTTTGAGCAGTTCTTC.

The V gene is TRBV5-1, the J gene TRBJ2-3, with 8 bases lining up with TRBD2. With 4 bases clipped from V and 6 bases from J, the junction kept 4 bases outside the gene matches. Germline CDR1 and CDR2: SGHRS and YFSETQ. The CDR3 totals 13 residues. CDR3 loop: CASSPGGSDTQYF. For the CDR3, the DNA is TGCGCCAGCAGCCCGGGAGGGTCTGATACGCAGTATTTT.

The CDR3 spells CASSQDKGPGQGETQYF. The CDR3 bases are TGCGCCAGCAGCCAAGATAAAGGGCCGGGACAGGGTGAGACCCAGTACTTC. This chain links TRBV4-3 with TRBJ2-5; 9 bases are shared with TRBD1. From germline, CDR1 is LGHNA and CDR2 YSLEER. Trimming removed 0 bases from V and 5 bases from J; junction bases left unmatched: 10. This CDR3 region has 17 residues.

This chain's CDR3 is CASIREGTEAFF. The CDR3 coding sequence is TGTGCCAGCATTCGGGAGGGTACTGAAGCTTTCTTT. This chain connects TRBV7-9 to TRBJ1-1; D uncertain. CDR3 length equals 12 residues. Germline CDR1 reads SEHNR; CDR2 reads FQNEAQ (reference sequence). The V end lost 7 bases, the J end lost 5 bases, and 11 bases lay between the germline ends.

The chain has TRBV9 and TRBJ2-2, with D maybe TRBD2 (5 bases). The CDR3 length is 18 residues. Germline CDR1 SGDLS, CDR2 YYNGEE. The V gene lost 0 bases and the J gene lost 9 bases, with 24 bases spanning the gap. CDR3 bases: TGTGCCAGCAGCGTAGGTGGTAGCACGGTAGCGTTTTATAGGGAGCTGTTTTTT. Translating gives CASSVGGSTVAFYRELFF.

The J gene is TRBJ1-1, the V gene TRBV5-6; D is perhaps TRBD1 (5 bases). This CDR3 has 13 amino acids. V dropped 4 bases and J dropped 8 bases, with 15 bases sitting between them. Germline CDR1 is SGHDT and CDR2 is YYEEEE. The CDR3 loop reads CASSTGHSLEAFF. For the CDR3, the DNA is TGTGCCAGCAGCACTGGACACAGTCTAGAAGCTTTCTTT.

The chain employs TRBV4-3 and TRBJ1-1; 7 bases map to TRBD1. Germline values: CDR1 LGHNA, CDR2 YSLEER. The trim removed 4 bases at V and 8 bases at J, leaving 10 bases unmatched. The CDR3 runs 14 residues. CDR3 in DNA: TGCGCCAGCAGCCCTGGGACAGCCGCCCACGAAGCTTTCTTT. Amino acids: CASSPGTAAHEAFF.

The CDR3 bases are TGTGCCAGCAGCGTCGCCGCGTCGGAGACCCAGTACTTC. It is translated as CASSVAASETQYF. The J gene is TRBJ2-5, the V gene TRBV9; D is ambiguous. The V and J ends lost 2 bases and 5 bases respectively, with 10 bases between them. Germline-derived CDR1 and CDR2 are SGDLS and YYNGEE. The CDR3 contains 13 residues.

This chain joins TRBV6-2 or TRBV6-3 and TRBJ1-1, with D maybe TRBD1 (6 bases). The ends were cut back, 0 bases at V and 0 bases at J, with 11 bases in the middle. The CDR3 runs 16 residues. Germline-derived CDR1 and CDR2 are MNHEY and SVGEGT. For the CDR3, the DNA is TGTGCCAGCAGTTACTCGCCAGGGGCCTTGAACACTGAAGCTTTCTTT. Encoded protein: CASSYSPGALNTEAFF.

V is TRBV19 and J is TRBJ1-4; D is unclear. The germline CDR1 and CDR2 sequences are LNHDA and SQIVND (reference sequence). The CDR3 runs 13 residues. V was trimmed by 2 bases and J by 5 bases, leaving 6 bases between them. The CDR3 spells CASSIIRNEKLFF. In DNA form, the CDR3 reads TGTGCCAGTAGTATAATACGGAATGAAAAACTGTTTTTT. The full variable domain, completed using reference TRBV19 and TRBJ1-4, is DGGITQSPKYLFRKEGQNVTLSCEQNLNHDAMYWYRQDPGQGLRLIYYSQIVNDFQKGDIAEGYSVSREKKESFPLTVTSAQKNPTAFYLCASSIIRNEKLFFGSGTQLSVL.

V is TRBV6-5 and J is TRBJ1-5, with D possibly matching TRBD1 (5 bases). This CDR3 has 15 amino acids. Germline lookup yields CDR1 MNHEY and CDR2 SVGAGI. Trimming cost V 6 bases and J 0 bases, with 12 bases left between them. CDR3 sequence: CASRARADSNQPQHF. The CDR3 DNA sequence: TGTGCCAGCAGAGCCAGGGCAGATAGCAATCAGCCCCAGCATTTT.

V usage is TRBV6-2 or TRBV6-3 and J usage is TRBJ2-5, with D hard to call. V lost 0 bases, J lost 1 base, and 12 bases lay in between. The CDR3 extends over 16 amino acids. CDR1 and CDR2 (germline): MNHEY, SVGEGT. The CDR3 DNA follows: TGTGCCAGCAGTTACTCGATGGTTACAGTCCAAGAGACCCAGTACTTC. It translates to CASSYSMVTVQETQYF.

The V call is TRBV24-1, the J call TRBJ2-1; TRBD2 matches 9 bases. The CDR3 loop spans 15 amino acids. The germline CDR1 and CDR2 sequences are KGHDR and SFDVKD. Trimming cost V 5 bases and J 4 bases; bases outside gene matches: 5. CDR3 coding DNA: TGTGCCACCAGTGTTCGGACTAGCGTATACAATGAGCAGTTCTTC. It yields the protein CATSVRTSVYNEQFF.

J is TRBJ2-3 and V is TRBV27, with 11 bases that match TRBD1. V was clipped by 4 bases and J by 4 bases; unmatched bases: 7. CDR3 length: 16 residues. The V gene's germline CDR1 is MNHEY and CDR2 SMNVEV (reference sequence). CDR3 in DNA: TGTGCCAGCAGTTCCCTCGGGACAGGGGGTTCAGATACGCAGTATTTT. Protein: CASSSLGTGGSDTQYF.

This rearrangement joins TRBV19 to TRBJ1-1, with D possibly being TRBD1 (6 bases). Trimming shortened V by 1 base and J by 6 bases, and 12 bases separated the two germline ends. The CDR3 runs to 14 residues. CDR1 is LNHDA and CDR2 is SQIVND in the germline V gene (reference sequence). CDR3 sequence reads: CASSIGGGAAEAFF. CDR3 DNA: TGTGCCAGTAGTATAGGAGGGGGGGCGGCTGAAGCTTTCTTT.

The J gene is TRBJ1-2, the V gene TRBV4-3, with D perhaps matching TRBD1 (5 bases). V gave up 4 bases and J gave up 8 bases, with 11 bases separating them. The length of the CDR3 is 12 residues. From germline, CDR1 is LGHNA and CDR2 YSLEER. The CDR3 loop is CASSPGPGGYTF. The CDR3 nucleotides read TGCGCCAGCAGCCCAGGGCCCGGGGGCTACACCTTC.

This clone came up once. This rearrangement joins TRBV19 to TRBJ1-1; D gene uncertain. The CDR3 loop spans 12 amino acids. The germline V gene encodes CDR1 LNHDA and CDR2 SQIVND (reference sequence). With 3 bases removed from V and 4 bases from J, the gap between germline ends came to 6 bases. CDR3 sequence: CASSISLTEAFF. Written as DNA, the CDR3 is TGTGCCAGTAGTATCAGTCTCACTGAAGCTTTCTTT.

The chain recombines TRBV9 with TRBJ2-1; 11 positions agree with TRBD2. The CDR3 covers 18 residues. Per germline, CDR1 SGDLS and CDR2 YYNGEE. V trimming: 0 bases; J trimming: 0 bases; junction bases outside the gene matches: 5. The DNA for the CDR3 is TGTGCCAGCAGCGTAGGGCTAGCGGGAGGTTTCTCCTACAATGAGCAGTTCTTC. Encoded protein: CASSVGLAGGFSYNEQFF.

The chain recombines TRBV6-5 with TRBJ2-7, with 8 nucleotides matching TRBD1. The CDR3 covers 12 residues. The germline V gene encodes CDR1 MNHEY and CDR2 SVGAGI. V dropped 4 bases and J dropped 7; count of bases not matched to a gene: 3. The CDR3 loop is CASSSTGGEQYF. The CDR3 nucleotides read TGTGCCAGCAGTTCTACAGGGGGAGAGCAGTACTTC.

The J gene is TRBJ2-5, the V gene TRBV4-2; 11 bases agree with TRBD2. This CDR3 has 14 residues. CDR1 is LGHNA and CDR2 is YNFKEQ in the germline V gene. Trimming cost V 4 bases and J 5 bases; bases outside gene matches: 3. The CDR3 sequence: CASSPRLAGETQYF. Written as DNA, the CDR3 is TGTGCCAGCAGCCCGCGACTAGCGGGGGAGACCCAGTACTTC.

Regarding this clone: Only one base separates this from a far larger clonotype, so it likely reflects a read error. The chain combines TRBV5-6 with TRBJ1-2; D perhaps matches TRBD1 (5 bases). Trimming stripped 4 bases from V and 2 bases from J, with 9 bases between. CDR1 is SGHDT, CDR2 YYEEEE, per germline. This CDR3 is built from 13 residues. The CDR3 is CASSPDRNYGYTF. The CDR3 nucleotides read TGTGCCAGCAGCCCCGACAGAAACTATGGCTACACCTTC.

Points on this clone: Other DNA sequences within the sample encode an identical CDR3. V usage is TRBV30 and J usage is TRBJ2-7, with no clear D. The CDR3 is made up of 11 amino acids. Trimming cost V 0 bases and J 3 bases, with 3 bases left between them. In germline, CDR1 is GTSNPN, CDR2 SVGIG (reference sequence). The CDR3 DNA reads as TGTGCCTGGAGTGTCCGCTACGAGCAGTACTTC. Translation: CAWSVRYEQYF.

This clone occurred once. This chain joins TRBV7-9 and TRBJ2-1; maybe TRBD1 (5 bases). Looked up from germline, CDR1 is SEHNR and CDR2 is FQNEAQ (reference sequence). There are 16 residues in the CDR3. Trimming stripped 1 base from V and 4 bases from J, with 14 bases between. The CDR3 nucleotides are TGTGCCAGCAGCTTAGGTCGTAGGGGCGTGTACAATGAGCAGTTCTTC. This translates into CASSLGRRGVYNEQFF.

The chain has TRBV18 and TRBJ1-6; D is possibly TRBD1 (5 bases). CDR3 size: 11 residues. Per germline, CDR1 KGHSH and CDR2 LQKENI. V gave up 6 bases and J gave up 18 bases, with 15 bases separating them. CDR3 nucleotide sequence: TGTGCCAGCTCCCGCAGGGAAGCTCCCCACTTT. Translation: CASSRREAPHF.

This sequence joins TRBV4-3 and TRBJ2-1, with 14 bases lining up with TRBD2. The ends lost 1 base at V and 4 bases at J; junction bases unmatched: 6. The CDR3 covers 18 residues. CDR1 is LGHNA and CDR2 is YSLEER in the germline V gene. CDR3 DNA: TGCGCCAGCAGCCAAGGGCGGACTAGCGGGAGGAAGTACAATGAGCAGTTCTTC. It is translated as CASSQGRTSGRKYNEQFF.